This entry features one TCR beta chain sequence. Its target is not known. The sample comes from a study of monozygotic twins with inflammatory bowel disease. Study-level findings and limits: Support was lacking for any single strong IBD-associated signal or clonotype.

The CDR3 totals 14 residues. Germline V lookup: CDR1 SGHTA, CDR2 FQGNSA. From roughly 3,300 ng of total RNA, each TCR library was prepared. Eight separate reactions per sample yielded the cDNA. TCRdb reprocessed the 5' RACE reads and reports one entry per CDR3 protein, with no DNA. This sample's table has roughly 160,000 distinct CDR3 sequences. This clonotype was obtained from a human donor with ulcerative colitis or Crohn's disease, or a healthy co-twin of an affected twin (not recorded which). The rearrangement links TRBV7-2 to TRBJ2-7; TCRdb outputs TRBD1, but without DNA this stays unchecked. Sequenced input: blood. This CDR3 is CASSLAGGGGGQYF. Using reference TRBV7-2 and TRBJ2-7 for the parts outside the CDR3, the full variable domain is GAGVSQSPSNKVTEKGKDVELRCDPISGHTALYWYRQSLGQGLEFLIYFQGNSAPDKSGLPSDRFSAERTGGSVSTLTIQRTQQEDSAVYLCASSLAGGGGGQYFGPGTRLTVT.